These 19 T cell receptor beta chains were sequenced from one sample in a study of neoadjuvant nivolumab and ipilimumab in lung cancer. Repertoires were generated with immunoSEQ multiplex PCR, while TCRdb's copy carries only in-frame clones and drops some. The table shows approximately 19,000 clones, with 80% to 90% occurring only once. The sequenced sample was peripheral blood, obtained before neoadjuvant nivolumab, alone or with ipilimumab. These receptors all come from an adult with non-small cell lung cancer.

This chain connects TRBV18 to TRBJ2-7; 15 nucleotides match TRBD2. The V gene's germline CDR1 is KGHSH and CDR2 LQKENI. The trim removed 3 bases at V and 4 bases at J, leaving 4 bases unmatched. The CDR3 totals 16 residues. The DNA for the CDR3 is TGTGCCAGCTCACCCCAGGGACTAGCGGGAGGTTACGAGCAGTACTTC. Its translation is CASSPQGLAGGYEQYF. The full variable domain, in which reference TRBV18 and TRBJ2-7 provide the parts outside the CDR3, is NAGVMQNPRHLVRRRGQEARLRCSPMKGHSHVYWYRQLPEEGLKFMVYLQKENIIDESGMPKERFSAEFPKEGPSILRIQQVVRGDSAAYFCASSPQGLAGGYEQYFGPGTRLTVT.

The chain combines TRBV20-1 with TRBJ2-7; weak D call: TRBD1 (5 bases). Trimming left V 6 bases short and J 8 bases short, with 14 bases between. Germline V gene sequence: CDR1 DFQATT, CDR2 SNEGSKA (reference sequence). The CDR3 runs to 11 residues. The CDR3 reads CSADSITKQYF. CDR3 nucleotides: TGCAGTGCCGACAGTATCACGAAGCAGTACTTC.

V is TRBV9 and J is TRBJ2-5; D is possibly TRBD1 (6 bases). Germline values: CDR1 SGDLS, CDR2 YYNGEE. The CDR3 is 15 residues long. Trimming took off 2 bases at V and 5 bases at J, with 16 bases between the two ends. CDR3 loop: CASSVGHSNFETQYF. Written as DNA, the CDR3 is TGTGCCAGCAGCGTGGGACACTCGAACTTCGAGACCCAGTACTTC.

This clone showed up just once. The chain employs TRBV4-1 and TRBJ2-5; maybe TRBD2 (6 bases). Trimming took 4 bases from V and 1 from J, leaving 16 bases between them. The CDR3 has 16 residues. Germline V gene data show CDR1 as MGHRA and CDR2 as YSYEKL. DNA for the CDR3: TGCGCCAGCAGCCGCGACCCGTTCGGGGGCCAAGAGACCCAGTACTTC. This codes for CASSRDPFGGQETQYF.

The DNA for the CDR3 is TGTGCCTCTAGGCCGGGGGCCGGAGAGACCCAGTACTTC. Translation: CASRPGAGETQYF. V is TRBV19 and J is TRBJ2-5; D is tentatively TRBD1 or TRBD2 (6 bases each). Germline assignment: CDR1 LNHDA and CDR2 SQIVND (reference sequence). The CDR3 runs to 13 residues. Trimming pared 11 bases from V and 4 bases from J, leaving 17 bases between.

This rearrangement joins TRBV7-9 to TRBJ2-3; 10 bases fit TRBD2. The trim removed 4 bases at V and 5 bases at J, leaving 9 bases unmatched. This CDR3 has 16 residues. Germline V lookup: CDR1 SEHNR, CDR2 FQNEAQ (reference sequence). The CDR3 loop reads CASSSPLSGRRDTQYF. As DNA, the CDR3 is TGTGCCAGCAGCTCCCCCCTTAGCGGGAGGAGAGATACGCAGTATTTT.

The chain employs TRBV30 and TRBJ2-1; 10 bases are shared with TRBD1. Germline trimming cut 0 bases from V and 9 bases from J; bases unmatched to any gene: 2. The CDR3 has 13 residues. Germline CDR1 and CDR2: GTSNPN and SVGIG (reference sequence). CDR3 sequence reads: CAWSVWDRGEQFF. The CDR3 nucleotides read TGTGCCTGGAGTGTATGGGACAGGGGTGAGCAGTTCTTC.

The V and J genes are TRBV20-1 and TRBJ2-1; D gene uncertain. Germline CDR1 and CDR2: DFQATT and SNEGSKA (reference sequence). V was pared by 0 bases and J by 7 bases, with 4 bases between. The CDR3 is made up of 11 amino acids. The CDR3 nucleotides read TGCAGTGCTAGAGATATGAATGAGCAGTTCTTC. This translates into CSARDMNEQFF.

CDR3 residues: CASSLGTALNTEAFF. The CDR3 nucleotides read TGCGCCAGCAGCCTCGGGACAGCCCTGAACACTGAAGCTTTCTTT. The rearrangement joins TRBV5-1 to TRBJ1-1; 7 bases are a match to TRBD1. CDR3 length: 15 amino acids. CDR1 is SGHRS and CDR2 is YFSETQ in the germline V gene. V lost 4 bases, J lost 0 bases, and 6 bases stayed unmatched.

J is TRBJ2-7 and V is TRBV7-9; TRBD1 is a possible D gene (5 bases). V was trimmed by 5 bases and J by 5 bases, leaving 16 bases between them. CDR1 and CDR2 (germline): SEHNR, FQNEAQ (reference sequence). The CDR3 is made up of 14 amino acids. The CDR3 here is CASSPFQGSHEQYF. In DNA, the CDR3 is TGTGCCAGCAGCCCGTTCCAGGGTTCCCACGAGCAGTACTTC.

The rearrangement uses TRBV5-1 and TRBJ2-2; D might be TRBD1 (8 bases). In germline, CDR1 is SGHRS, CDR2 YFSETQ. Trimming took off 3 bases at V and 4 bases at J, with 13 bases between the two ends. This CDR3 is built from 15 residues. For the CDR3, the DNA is TGCGCCAGCAGCTGGGGGGGACAGGTCACCGGGGAGCTGTTTTTT. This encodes CASSWGGQVTGELFF.

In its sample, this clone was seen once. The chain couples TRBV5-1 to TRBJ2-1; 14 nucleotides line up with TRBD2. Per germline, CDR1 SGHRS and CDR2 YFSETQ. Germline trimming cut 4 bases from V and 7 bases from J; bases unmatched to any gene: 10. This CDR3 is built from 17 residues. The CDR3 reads CASSTMGLAGVGNEQFF. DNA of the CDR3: TGCGCCAGCAGCACGATGGGACTAGCGGGAGTGGGGAATGAGCAGTTCTTC.

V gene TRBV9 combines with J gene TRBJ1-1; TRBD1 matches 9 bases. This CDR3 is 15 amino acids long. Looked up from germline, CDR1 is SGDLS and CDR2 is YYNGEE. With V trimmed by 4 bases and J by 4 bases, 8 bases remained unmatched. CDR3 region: CASSLGGTGFTEAFF. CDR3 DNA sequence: TGTGCCAGCAGCTTAGGAGGGACAGGGTTCACTGAAGCTTTCTTT.

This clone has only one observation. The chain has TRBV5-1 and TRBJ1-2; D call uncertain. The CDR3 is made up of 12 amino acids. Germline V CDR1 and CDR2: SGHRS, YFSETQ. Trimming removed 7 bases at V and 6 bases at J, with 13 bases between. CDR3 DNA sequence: TGCGCCAGCTTAACTCGGCGCGATGGCTACACCTTC. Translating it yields CASLTRRDGYTF.

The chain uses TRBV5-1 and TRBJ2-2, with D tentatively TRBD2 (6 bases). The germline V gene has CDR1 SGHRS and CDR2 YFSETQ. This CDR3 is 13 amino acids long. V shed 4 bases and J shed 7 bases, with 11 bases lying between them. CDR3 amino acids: CASSSTSIGELFF. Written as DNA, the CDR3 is TGCGCCAGCAGCAGTACTAGCATCGGGGAGCTGTTTTTT.

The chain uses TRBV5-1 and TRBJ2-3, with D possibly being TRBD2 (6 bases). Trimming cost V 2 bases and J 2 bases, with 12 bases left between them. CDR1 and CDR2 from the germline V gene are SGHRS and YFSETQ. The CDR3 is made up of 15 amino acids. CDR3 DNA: TGCGCCAGCAGCTTAAGCCGGACTATCACAGATACGCAGTATTTT. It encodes CASSLSRTITDTQYF.

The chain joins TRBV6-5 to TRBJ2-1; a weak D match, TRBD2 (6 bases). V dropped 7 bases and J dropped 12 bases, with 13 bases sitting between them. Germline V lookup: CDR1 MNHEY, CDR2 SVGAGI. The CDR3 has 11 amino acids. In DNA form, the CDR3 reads TGTGCCAGCACTTATAACGGGGGGCAGTTCTTC. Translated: CASTYNGGQFF.

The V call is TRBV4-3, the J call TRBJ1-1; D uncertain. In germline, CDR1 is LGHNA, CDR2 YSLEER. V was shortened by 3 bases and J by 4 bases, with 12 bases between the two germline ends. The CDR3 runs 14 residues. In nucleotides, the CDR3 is TGCGCCAGCAGCCAGAGGGTATCGGCCACTGAAGCTTTCTTT. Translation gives CASSQRVSATEAFF.

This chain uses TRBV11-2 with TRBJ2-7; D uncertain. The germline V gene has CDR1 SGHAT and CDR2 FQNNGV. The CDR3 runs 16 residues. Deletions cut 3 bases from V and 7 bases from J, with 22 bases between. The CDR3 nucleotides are TGTGCCAGCAGCTTGCGCTCCGGTCTGGCGAATAGTGAGCAGTACTTC. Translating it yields CASSLRSGLANSEQYF.